This T cell receptor (beta chain) was found in a study of blood T cell repertoires in COVID-19. Whole-study context: The cDNA or gDNA used as material had been derived from T cells, B-cell-depleted T cells, or PBMCs.

TCRdb keeps only in-frame clones here, not all; method: immunoSEQ multiplex PCR. The sample gives approximately 150,000 clones, 65% to 85% of which show up once; about 18% is in the top ten. The receptor was isolated from a woman over 75 with acute or convalescent COVID-19. The sample was peripheral blood.

CDR3 protein: CASSHSSGGRGDNEQFF. CDR3 coding DNA: TGTGCCAGCAGTCACAGTTCTGGCGGGAGAGGGGACAATGAGCAGTTCTTC. The chain has TRBV6-6 and TRBJ2-1, with 7 bases aligning to TRBD2. Trimming took 5 bases from V and 5 from J; bases not matched to a gene: 15. The CDR3 has 17 residues. Germline V gene lookup returns CDR1 MNHNY and CDR2 SVGAGI (reference sequence).